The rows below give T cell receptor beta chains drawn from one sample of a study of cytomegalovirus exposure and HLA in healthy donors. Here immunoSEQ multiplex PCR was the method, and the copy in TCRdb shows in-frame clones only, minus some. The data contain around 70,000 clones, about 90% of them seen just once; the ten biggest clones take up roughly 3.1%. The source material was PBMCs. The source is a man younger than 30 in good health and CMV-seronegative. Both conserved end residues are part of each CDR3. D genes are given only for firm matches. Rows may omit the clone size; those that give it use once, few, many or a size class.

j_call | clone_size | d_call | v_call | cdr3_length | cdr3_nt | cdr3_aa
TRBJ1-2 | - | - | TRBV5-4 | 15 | TGTGCCAGCAGCTTGGTCGGAGGGGCTACCCATGGCTACACCTTC | CASSLVGGATHGYTF
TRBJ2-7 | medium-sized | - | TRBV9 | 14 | TGTGCCAGCAGCGTTTCAGACAATTCGTACGAGCAGTACTTC | CASSVSDNSYEQYF
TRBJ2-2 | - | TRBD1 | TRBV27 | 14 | TGTGCCAGCAGTCCGACAGGGGGAGACGGGGAGCTGTTTTTT | CASSPTGGDGELFF
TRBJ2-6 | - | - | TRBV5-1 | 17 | TGCGCCAGCAGCCCCCAGGGCTTTAGCTCTGGGGCCAACGTCCTGACTTTC | CASSPQGFSSGANVLTF
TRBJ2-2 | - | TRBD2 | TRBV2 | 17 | TGTGCCAGCAGTGTCCCTTTAGGGCGGGAGATCTCCGGGGAGCTGTTTTTT | CASSVPLGREISGELFF
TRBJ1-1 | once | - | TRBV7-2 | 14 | TGTGCCAGCAGCTTAGGGGGGGGGTTTTCTGAAGCTTTCTTT | CASSLGGGFSEAFF
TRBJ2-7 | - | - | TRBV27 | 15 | TGTGCCAGCAGCCCCCGGGGGTCCTCCTCCTACGAGCAGTACTTC | CASSPRGSSSYEQYF
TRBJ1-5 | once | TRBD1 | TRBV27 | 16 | TGTGCCAGCAGTCTAACCGGGACAGGGGGCACTCAGCCCCAGCATTTT | CASSLTGTGGTQPQHF
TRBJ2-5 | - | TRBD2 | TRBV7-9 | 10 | TGTGCCAGCAGCTCCGGGACTAAGTACTTC | CASSSGTKYF
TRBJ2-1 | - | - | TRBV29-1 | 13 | TGCAGCGTTCCGACAGGTACCTACAATGAGCAGTTCTTC | CSVPTGTYNEQFF
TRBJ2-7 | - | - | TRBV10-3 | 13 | TGTGCCATCAGTGAGTCGACAAGCTACGAGCAGTACTTC | CAISESTSYEQYF
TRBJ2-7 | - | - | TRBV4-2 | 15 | TGTGCCAGCAGCCAAGATTTGGGAGTTCGTTCCGAGCAGTACTTC | CASSQDLGVRSEQYF
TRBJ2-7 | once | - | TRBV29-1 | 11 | TGCAGCGTTGGAAGGGGCGGAGAGCAGTACTTC | CSVGRGGEQYF
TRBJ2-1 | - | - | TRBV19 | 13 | TGTGCCAGTAGTATTAGGGTCGGGGTTGAGCAGTTCTTC | CASSIRVGVEQFF
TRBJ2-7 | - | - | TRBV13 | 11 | TGTGCCAGCAGAATCTACTACGAGCAGTACTTC | CASRIYYEQYF
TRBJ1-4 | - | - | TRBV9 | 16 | TGTGCCAGCAGCGTGGGCGGGGGGGCTGGTGATGAAAAACTGTTTTTT | CASSVGGGAGDEKLFF
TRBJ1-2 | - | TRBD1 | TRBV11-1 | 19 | TGTGCCAGCAGCTCCCCCGGACAGGGAAAGCTCGGACGTAACTATGGCTACACCTTC | CASSSPGQGKLGRNYGYTF
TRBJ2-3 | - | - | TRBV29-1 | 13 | TGCAGCGTCGCCTATATCGCCGCAGATACGCAGTATTTT | CSVAYIAADTQYF
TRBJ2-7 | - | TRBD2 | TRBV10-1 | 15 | TGCGCCAGCATCCCTAGACTAGCGGCAACCTACGAGCAGTACTTC | CASIPRLAATYEQYF
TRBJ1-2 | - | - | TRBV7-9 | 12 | TGTGCCAGCAGCTTAGATCTTTATGGCTACACCTTC | CASSLDLYGYTF
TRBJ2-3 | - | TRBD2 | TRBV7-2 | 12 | TGTGCCAGCGGGGGGAGGGCAGATACGCAGTATTTT | CASGGRADTQYF
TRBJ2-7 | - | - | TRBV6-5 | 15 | TGTGCCAGCAGTGGAGGTGGAAGGGGAGGCAACGAGCAGTACTTC | CASSGGGRGGNEQYF
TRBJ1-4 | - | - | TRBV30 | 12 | TGTGCCTGGAGTGTACAGGGCGAAAAACTGTTTTTT | CAWSVQGEKLFF
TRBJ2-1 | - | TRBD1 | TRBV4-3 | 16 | TGCGCCAGCAGCCAATACGTAGGGACAGGGGCCGGTGAGCAGTTCTTC | CASSQYVGTGAGEQFF
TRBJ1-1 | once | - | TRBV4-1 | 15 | TGCGCCAGCAGCCGAGGACCAGAGGGGAACACTGAAGCTTTCTTT | CASSRGPEGNTEAFF
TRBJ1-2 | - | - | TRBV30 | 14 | TGTGCCTGGACGACCGGGTCCATTTATTATGGCTACACCTTC | CAWTTGSIYYGYTF
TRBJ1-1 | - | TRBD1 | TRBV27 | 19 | TGTGCCAGCAGTTTCTTAATCCTGACAGGGGGTAGTTTGAACACTGAAGCTTTCTTT | CASSFLILTGGSLNTEAFF
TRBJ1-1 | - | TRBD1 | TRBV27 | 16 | TGTGCCAGCAGTTTTTGGCTAGGGGGCGTCCGCACTGAAGCTTTCTTT | CASSFWLGGVRTEAFF
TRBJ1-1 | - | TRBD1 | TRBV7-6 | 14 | TGTGCCAGCAGCTTAGGATACAGGGGAGGCGAAGCTTTCTTT | CASSLGYRGGEAFF
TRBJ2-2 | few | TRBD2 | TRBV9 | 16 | TGTGCCAGCAGCGTGGGGCGGGAGCGGGGCACCGGGGAGCTGTTTTTT | CASSVGRERGTGELFF
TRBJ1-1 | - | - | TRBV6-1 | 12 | TGTGCCAGCGTTTGGAGTACTCTTGAAGCTTTCTTT | CASVWSTLEAFF
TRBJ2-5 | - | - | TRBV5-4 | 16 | TGTGCCAGCAGCTTGGCCGGGCGGGGCGGCCAAGAGACCCAGTACTTC | CASSLAGRGGQETQYF
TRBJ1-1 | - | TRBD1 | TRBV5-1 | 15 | TGCGCCAGCAGCACCTCACAGGGGCCCCACACTGAAGCTTTCTTT | CASSTSQGPHTEAFF
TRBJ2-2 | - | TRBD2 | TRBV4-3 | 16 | TGCGCCAGCAGCCAAGGCCTGGCTAGCGGGAGAGGGGAGCTGTTTTTT | CASSQGLASGRGELFF
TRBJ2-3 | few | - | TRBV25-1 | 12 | TGTGCCAGCAGCAGGGTCGGTGATACGCAGTATTTT | CASSRVGDTQYF
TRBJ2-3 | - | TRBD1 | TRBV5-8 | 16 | TGTGCCAGCAGCCGGGGGACAGGGAATGGCGCAGATACGCAGTATTTT | CASSRGTGNGADTQYF
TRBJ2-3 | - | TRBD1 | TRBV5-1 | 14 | TGCGCCAGCAGCTGGGGACAGGGGGCAGATACGCAGTATTTT | CASSWGQGADTQYF
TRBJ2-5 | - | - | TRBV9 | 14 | TGTGCCAGCAGCGTAGATACAGCACAAGAGACCCAGTACTTC | CASSVDTAQETQYF
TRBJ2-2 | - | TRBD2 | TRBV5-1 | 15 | TGCGCCAGCAGACGGACTAGCGGGAGACCCGGGGAGCTGTTTTTT | CASRRTSGRPGELFF
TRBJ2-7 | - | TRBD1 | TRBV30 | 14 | TGTGCCTGGAGTATGTGGACAGGAACCTACGAGCAGTACTTC | CAWSMWTGTYEQYF
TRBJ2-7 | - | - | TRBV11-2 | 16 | TGTGCCAGCAGCATAACCGGGTCCAACCCCAAGTACGAGCAGTACTTC | CASSITGSNPKYEQYF
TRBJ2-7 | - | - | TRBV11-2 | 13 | TGTGCCAGCAGAATAGACGGGAGCTACGAGCAGTACTTC | CASRIDGSYEQYF
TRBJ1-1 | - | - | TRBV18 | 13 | TGTGCCAGCGGAGAACGGGGAAACACTGAAGCTTTCTTT | CASGERGNTEAFF
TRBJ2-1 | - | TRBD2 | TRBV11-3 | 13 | TGTGCCAGCAGCTCCCAGCGGGAGAATGAGCAGTTCTTC | CASSSQRENEQFF
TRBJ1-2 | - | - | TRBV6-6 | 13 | TGTGCCGGCCACAGGGCAGCTAACTATGGCTACACCTTC | CAGHRAANYGYTF
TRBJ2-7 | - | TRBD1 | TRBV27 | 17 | TGTGCCAGCAGTTTATACCGGGACAGCCTCTTCTCCTACGAGCAGTACTTC | CASSLYRDSLFSYEQYF
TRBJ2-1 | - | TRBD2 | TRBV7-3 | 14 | TGTGCCAGCAGCTTAGCGGGAGACTTAAATGAGCAGTTCTTC | CASSLAGDLNEQFF
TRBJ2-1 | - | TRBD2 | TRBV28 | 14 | TGTGCCAGCAGCCGGAGCGGGAATCTCAATGAGCAGTTCTTC | CASSRSGNLNEQFF
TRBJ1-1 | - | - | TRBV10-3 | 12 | TGTGCCATCAGTGAACCCTACAGGGAAGCTTTCTTT | CAISEPYREAFF
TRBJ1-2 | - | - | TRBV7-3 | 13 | TGTGCCAGCAGCTTAGGGGAGAACTATGGCTACACCTTC | CASSLGENYGYTF